The 19 T cell receptor beta chains below come from one sample, sequenced in a study of T cell changes during pregnancy in multiple sclerosis. The table came from immunoSEQ multiplex PCR; TCRdb's copy has only in-frame clones and leaves some out. The repertoire holds 100,000 or so clones, around 93% seen once, with about 1% in the top ten. The sequenced sample was peripheral blood, obtained before pregnancy. The receptors shown here come from a female donor with multiple sclerosis, enrolled in a pregnancy study.

The rearrangement uses TRBV7-8 and TRBJ1-4; 11 positions match TRBD1. V was pared by 6 bases and J by 8 bases, with 5 bases of the junction left unmatched. This CDR3 contains 14 residues. In germline, CDR1 is SGHVS, CDR2 FQNEAQ. CDR3 nucleotides: TGTGCCAGCAGGGGACAGGGGGTAGGCGAAAAACTGTTTTTT. Translation gives CASRGQGVGEKLFF.

This chain connects TRBV13 to TRBJ2-7; D is possibly TRBD1 (5 bases). Between the trimmed V and J ends, which lost 0 bases and 2 bases, there was a span of 5 bases. Germline CDR1 is PRHDT and CDR2 is FYEKMQ (reference sequence). CDR3 size: 13 residues. CDR3: CASSLGTAYEQYF. DNA of the CDR3: TGTGCCAGCAGCTTAGGGACAGCCTACGAGCAGTACTTC.

J is TRBJ2-7 and V is TRBV2; TRBD2 is a possible D gene (5 bases). The CDR3 loop spans 14 amino acids. The ends were cut back, 7 bases at V and 7 bases at J, with 20 bases in the middle. Germline values: CDR1 SNHLY, CDR2 FYNNEI. CDR3: CASTRTPARGEQYF. In DNA form, the CDR3 reads TGTGCCAGCACCAGGACCCCCGCGCGCGGGGAGCAGTACTTC. Supplemented by reference TRBV2 and TRBJ2-7, the full variable domain reads EPEVTQTPSHQVTQMGQEVILRCVPISNHLYFYWYRQILGQKVEFLVSFYNNEISEKSEIFDDQFSVERPDGSNFTLKIRSTKLEDSAMYFCASTRTPARGEQYFGPGTRLTVT.

Only one count was recorded for this clone. The chain carries TRBV5-1 and TRBJ2-7, with D tentatively TRBD1 (6 bases). From germline, CDR1 is SGHRS and CDR2 YFSETQ. CDR3 size: 13 residues. V was clipped by 0 bases and J by 6 bases, with 10 bases between them. The CDR3 sequence is CASSLAQGSEQYF. The CDR3, as DNA: TGCGCCAGCAGCTTGGCCCAGGGGAGCGAGCAGTACTTC.

CDR3 amino acids: CASSLVVTGDEQYF. The CDR3 coding sequence is TGCGCCAGCAGCTTGGTGGTGACAGGGGACGAGCAGTACTTC. V gene TRBV5-1 combines with J gene TRBJ2-7; 8 bases line up with TRBD1. The length of the CDR3 is 14 residues. Trimming at V came to 0 bases and at J to 5 bases, leaving 4 bases not matched to a gene. From germline, CDR1 is SGHRS and CDR2 YFSETQ.

The V gene is TRBV27, the J gene TRBJ2-1, with D perhaps TRBD1 (6 bases). Germline CDR1 and CDR2: MNHEY and SMNVEV (reference sequence). With 5 bases removed from V and 2 bases from J, the gap between germline ends came to 10 bases. This CDR3 has 14 residues. The CDR3 sequence: CASSLGAAYNEQFF. CDR3 coding DNA: TGTGCCAGCAGTCTGGGGGCAGCCTACAATGAGCAGTTCTTC.

The V and J genes are TRBV7-8 and TRBJ2-2; 9 bases agree with TRBD2. Per germline, CDR1 SGHVS and CDR2 FQNEAQ. After removal of 2 bases from V and 5 bases from J, the junction contained 18 bases not matched to a gene. The CDR3 is made up of 20 amino acids. This chain's CDR3 is CASSLPPLRLAGVVTGELFF. The CDR3, as DNA: TGTGCCAGCAGCTTACCCCCGTTACGTTTAGCGGGAGTAGTAACCGGGGAGCTGTTTTTT.

The rearrangement uses TRBV11-2 and TRBJ1-3; TRBD1 agrees at 8 bases. The CDR3 is 16 amino acids. Germline loops: CDR1 SGHAT, CDR2 FQNNGV. Trimming removed 1 base from V and 4 bases from J; junction bases left unmatched: 6. CDR3 sequence reads: CASSLAQGATGNTIYF. Here the CDR3 DNA reads TGTGCCAGCAGCTTAGCTCAGGGGGCAACGGGAAACACCATATATTTT.

J is TRBJ1-4 and V is TRBV7-8; TRBD1 aligns across 9 bases. The V and J ends lost 1 base and 8 bases, in that order; junction bases with no gene match: 5. Germline CDR1 is SGHVS and CDR2 is FQNEAQ. CDR3 length equals 15 residues. CDR3 DNA sequence: TGTGCCAGCAGCTTAGGGACAGGGGTACGGGAAAAACTGTTTTTT. As protein: CASSLGTGVREKLFF.

J is TRBJ2-7 and V is TRBV6-5, with a weak D call TRBD1 (5 bases). The length of the CDR3 is 13 residues. Deletions cut 5 bases from V and 2 bases from J, with 10 bases between. The germline gives CDR1 MNHEY, CDR2 SVGAGI. The CDR3 loop reads CASSQGSAYEQYF. The CDR3 DNA sequence: TGTGCCAGCAGTCAGGGATCCGCCTACGAGCAGTACTTC.

The rearrangement joins TRBV7-9 to TRBJ1-3; TRBD1 matches 8 bases. The CDR3 has 15 amino acids. V shed 2 bases, J shed 2 bases, and the junction held 2 bases outside the gene matches. Germline CDR1 SEHNR, CDR2 FQNEAQ (reference sequence). CDR3 sequence reads: CASSLQGATGNTIYF. The CDR3 DNA sequence: TGTGCCAGCAGCTTACAGGGGGCAACTGGAAACACCATATATTTT.

V is TRBV4-1 and J is TRBJ2-7, with 14 bases lining up with TRBD2. This CDR3 has 20 amino acids. Trimming at V came to 0 bases and at J to 2 bases, leaving 12 bases not matched to a gene. The germline CDR1 and CDR2 sequences are MGHRA and YSYEKL. The CDR3 DNA is TGCGCCAGCAGCCAAGATCCTTTCGGGACTAGCGGGAGTGGCACCTACGAGCAGTACTTC. This gives the protein CASSQDPFGTSGSGTYEQYF.

The chain has TRBV19 and TRBJ1-4; 9 positions agree with TRBD1. J lost 7 bases, V lost 1 base, and 1 base had no gene match. This CDR3 comprises 14 residues. The germline gives CDR1 LNHDA, CDR2 SQIVND (reference sequence). CDR3 residues: CASSIGGQGEKLFF. The DNA for the CDR3 is TGTGCCAGTAGTATAGGGGGACAGGGTGAAAAACTGTTTTTT.

V usage is TRBV30 and J usage is TRBJ1-1; D remains unclear. Trimming removed 6 bases at V and 0 bases at J, with 8 bases between. The CDR3 extends over 12 amino acids. The germline CDR1 and CDR2 sequences are GTSNPN and SVGIG (reference sequence). In DNA form, the CDR3 reads TGTGCCTGCTCGGGAATGAACACTGAAGCTTTCTTT. This encodes CACSGMNTEAFF. The whole variable domain, filled in from reference TRBV30 and TRBJ1-1, reads SQTIHQWPATLVQPVGSPLSLECTVEGTSNPNLYWYRQAAGRGLQLLFYSVGIGQISSEVPQNLSASRPQDRQFILSSKKLLLSDSGFYLCACSGMNTEAFFGQGTRLTVV.

This chain uses TRBV19 with TRBJ2-7, with 7 positions matching TRBD1. The trim removed 4 bases at V and 0 bases at J, leaving 6 bases unmatched. The CDR3 is 15 residues long. Germline CDR1 is LNHDA and CDR2 is SQIVND (reference sequence). The CDR3 region has the DNA TGTGCCAGTAGTAGAAAGACAGGGCCCTCCTACGAGCAGTACTTC. Amino acids: CASSRKTGPSYEQYF.

The gene calls are TRBV30 and TRBJ1-1; D call uncertain. V dropped 5 bases and J dropped 3 bases, with 19 bases sitting between them. The CDR3 loop spans 15 amino acids. Germline loops: CDR1 GTSNPN, CDR2 SVGIG (reference sequence). This CDR3 is CAWRVLPGGYTEAFF. CDR3 bases: TGTGCCTGGCGCGTGCTCCCCGGCGGTTACACTGAAGCTTTCTTT.

The V gene is TRBV5-4, the J gene TRBJ2-3; TRBD2 aligns across 7 bases. This CDR3 has 16 amino acids. V gave up 4 bases and J gave up 2 bases; unmatched junction bases: 10. Per the germline V gene, CDR1 is SGHNT and CDR2 is YYREEE (reference sequence). CDR3 region: CASSVTGTTHTDTQYF. The CDR3 DNA sequence: TGTGCCAGCAGCGTCACCGGGACTACCCACACAGATACGCAGTATTTT.

This chain joins TRBV7-2 and TRBJ2-3, with D uncertain. V gave up 0 bases and J gave up 4 bases, with 8 bases separating them. The V gene's germline CDR1 is SGHTA and CDR2 FQGNSA. The CDR3 spans 14 residues. CDR3: CASSLAERPDTQYF. CDR3 nucleotides: TGTGCCAGCAGCTTAGCCGAGAGGCCAGATACGCAGTATTTT.

The chain links TRBV10-2 to TRBJ2-1; D is possibly TRBD2 (5 bases). Trimming took 6 bases from V and 8 from J, leaving 14 bases between them. Per germline, CDR1 WSHSY and CDR2 SAAADI. The CDR3 sequence is 13 residues long. As DNA, the CDR3 is TGCGCCAGCAGACCGGCAAACGGGGATGAGCAGTTCTTC. It yields the protein CASRPANGDEQFF.